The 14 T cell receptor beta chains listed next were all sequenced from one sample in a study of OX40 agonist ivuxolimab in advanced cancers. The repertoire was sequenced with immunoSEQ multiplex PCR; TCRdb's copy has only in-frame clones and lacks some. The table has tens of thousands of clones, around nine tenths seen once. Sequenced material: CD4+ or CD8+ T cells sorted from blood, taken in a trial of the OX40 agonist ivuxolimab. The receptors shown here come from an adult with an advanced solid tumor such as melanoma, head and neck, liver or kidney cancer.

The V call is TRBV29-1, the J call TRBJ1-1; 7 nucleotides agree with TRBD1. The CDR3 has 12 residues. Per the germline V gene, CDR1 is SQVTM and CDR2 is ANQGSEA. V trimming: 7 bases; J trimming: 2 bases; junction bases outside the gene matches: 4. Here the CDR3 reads CSARGGNTEAFF. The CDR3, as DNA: TGCAGCGCCAGGGGGGGTAACACTGAAGCTTTCTTT.

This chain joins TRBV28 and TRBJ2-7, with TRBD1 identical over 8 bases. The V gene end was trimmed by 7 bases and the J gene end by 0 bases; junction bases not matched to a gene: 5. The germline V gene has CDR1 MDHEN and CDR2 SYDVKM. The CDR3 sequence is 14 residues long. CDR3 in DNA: TGTGCCAGCACCGGGCAGGGGGCCTCCTACGAGCAGTACGTC. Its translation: CASTGQGASYEQYV.

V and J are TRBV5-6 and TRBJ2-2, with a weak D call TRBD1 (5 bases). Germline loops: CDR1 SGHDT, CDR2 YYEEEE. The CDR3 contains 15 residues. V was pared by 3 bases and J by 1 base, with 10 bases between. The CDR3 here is CASSSLGVNTGELFF. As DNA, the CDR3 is TGTGCCAGCAGCTCCTTAGGGGTGAACACCGGGGAGCTGTTTTTT.

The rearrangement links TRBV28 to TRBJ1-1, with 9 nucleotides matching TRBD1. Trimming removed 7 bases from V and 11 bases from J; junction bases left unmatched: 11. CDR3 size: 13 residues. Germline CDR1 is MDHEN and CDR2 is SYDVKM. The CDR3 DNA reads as TGTGCCAGCATACCTCCCGGGACAGGGACGGCTTTCTTT. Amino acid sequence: CASIPPGTGTAFF. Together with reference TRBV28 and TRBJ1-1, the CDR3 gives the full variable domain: DVKVTQSSRYLVKRTGEKVFLECVQDMDHENMFWYRQDPGLGLRLIYFSYDVKMKEKGDIPEGYSVSREKKERFSLILESASTNQTSMYLCASIPPGTGTAFFGQGTRLTVV.

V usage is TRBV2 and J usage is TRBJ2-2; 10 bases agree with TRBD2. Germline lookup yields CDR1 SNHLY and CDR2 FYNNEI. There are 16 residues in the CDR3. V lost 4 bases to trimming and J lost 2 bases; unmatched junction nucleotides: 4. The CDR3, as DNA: TGTGCCAGCAGTGGGTTAGCGGGGGGTAACACCGGGGAGCTGTTTTTT. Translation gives CASSGLAGGNTGELFF.

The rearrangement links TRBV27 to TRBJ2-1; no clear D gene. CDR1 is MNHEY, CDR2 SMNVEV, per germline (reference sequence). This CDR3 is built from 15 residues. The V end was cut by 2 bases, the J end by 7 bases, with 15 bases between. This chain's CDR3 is CASSLEAPRLNEQFF. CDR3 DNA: TGTGCCAGCAGTTTAGAAGCACCCCGCCTGAATGAGCAGTTCTTC.

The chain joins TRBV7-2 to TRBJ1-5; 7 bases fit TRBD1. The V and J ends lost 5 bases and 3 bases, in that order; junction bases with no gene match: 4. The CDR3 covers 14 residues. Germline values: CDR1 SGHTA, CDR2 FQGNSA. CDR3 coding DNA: TGTGCCAGCAGCGAGGGACAGCCCAATCAGCCCCAGCATTTT. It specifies CASSEGQPNQPQHF.

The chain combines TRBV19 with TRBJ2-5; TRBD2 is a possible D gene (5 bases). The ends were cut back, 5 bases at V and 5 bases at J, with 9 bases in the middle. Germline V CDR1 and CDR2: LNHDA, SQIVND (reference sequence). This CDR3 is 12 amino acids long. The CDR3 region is CASSAGRETQYF. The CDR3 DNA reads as TGTGCCAGTAGTGCGGGTCGGGAGACCCAGTACTTC.

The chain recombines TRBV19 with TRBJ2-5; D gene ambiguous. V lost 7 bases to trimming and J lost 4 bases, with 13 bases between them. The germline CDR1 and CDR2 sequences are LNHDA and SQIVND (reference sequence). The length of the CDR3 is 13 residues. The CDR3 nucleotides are TGTGCCAGTACGAGGACCCTGGGAGAGACCCAGTACTTC. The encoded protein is CASTRTLGETQYF.

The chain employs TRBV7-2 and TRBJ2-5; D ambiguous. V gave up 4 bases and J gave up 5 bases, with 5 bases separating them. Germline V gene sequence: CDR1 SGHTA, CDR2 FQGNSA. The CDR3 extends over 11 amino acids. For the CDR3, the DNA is TGTGCCAGCAGCTGGTTGGAGACCCAGTACTTC. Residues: CASSWLETQYF.

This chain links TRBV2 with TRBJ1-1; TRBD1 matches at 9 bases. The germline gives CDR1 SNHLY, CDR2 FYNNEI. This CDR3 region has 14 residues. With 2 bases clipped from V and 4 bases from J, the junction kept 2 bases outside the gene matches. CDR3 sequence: CASSENRGRTEAFF. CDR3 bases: TGTGCCAGCAGTGAAAACAGGGGGCGCACTGAAGCTTTCTTT.

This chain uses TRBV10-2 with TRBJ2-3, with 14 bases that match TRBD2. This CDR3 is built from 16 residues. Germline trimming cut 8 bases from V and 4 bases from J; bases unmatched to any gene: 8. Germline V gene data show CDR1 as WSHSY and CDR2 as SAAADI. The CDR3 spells CASGGGTSGGSDTQYF. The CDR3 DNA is TGCGCCAGCGGGGGAGGGACTAGCGGGGGATCAGATACGCAGTATTTT.

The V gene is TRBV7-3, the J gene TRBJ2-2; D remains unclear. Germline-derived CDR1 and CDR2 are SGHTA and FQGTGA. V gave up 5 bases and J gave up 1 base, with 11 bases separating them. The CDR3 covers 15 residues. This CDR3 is CASSPSGLNTGELFF. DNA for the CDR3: TGTGCCAGCAGCCCCTCGGGCCTGAACACCGGGGAGCTGTTTTTT.

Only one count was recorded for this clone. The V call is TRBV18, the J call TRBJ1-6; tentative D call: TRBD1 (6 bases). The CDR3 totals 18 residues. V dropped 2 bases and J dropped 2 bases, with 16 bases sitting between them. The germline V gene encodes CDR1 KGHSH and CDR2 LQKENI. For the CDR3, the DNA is TGTGCCAGCTCACCAAACTCCCAGGGGCACGCCTATAATTCACCCCTCCACTTT. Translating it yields CASSPNSQGHAYNSPLHF.